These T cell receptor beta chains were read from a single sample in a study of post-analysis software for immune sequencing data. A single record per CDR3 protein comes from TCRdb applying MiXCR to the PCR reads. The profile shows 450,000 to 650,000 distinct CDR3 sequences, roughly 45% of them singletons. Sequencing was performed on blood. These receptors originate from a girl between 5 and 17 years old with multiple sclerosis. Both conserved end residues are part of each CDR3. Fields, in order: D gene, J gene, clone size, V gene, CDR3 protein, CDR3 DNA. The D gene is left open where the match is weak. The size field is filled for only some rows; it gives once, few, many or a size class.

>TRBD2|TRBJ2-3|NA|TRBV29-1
CSVEATGLADTDTQYF
TGCAGCGTTGAAGCTACCGGACTAGCGGACACAGATACGCAGTATTTT
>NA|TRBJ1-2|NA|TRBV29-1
CSAHRAGTRRYGYTF
TGCAGCGCTCATCGGGCGGGTACCCGAAGGTATGGCTACACCTTC
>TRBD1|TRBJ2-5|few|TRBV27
CASSLWDRPWETQYF
TGTGCCAGCAGTTTATGGGACAGACCTTGGGAGACCCAGTACTTC
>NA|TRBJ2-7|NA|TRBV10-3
CATMEGSDEQYF
TGTGCCACCATGGAAGGGAGCGACGAGCAGTACTTC
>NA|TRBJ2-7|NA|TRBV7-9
CAVTSNTYEQYF
TGTGCCGTGACATCTAACACCTACGAGCAGTACTTC
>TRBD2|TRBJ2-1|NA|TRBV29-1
CSVEARLAANEQFF
TGCAGCGTTGAAGCCCGGCTAGCGGCCAATGAGCAGTTCTTC
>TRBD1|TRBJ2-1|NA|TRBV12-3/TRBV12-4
CASSHTGGRDEQFF
TGTGCCAGCAGCCATACAGGGGGTAGAGATGAGCAGTTCTTC
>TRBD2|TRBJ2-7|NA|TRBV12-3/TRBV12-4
CASSNPLAGGWYEQYF
TGTGCCAGCTCAAACCCTCTAGCGGGGGGCTGGTACGAGCAGTACTTC
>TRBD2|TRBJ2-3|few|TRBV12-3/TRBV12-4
CASSLAIMVAGADTQYF
TGTGCCAGCAGTTTAGCGATAATGGTAGCGGGAGCAGATACGCAGTATTTT
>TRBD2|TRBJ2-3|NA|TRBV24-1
CATSDQGLAGTDTQYF
TGTGCCACCAGTGATCAAGGACTAGCAGGCACAGATACGCAGTATTTT
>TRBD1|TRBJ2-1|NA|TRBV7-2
CASSSRPRQGNNEQFF
TGTGCCAGCAGCTCGCGACCGAGACAGGGGAACAATGAGCAGTTCTTC
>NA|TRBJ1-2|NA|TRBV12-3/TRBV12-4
CASSLNTNYGYTF
TGTGCCAGCAGTTTGAACACAAACTATGGCTACACCTTC
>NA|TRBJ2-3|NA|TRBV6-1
CASSSVSRGQYF
TGTGCCAGCAGTAGCGTGAGTCGCGGGCAGTATTTT
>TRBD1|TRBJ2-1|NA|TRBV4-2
CASSPGTGILNEQFF
TGTGCCAGCAGCCCCGGGACAGGGATTTTGAATGAGCAGTTCTTC
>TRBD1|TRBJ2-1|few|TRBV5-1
CASSSSGTVYNEQFF
TGCGCCAGCAGCTCTTCCGGGACAGTTTACAATGAGCAGTTCTTC
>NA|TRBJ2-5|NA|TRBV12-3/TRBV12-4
CASSLGGMETQYF
TGTGCCAGCAGCCTAGGGGGGATGGAGACCCAGTACTTC
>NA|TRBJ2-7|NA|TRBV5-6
CASRGNPYEQYF
TGTGCCAGCAGGGGCAATCCTTACGAGCAGTACTTC
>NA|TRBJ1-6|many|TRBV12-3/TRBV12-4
CASSFGAGNSPLHF
TGTGCCAGCAGTTTTGGGGCAGGGAATTCACCCCTCCACTTT
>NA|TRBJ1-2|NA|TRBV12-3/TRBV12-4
CASSPRVGTGYGYTF
TGTGCCAGCAGTCCTCGGGTAGGGACCGGCTATGGCTACACCTTC
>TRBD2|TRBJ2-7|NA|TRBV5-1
CASSFTGLAHEQYF
TGCGCCAGCAGCTTTACGGGACTAGCGCACGAGCAGTACTTC